This is a list of T cell receptor beta chains from one sample in a study of CD8 T cells in Susac syndrome. TCRdb analysed the immunoSEQ multiplex PCR reads with MiXCR anew, one entry per CDR3 protein. This repertoire shows about 210,000 distinct CDR3 sequences, 95% found once; its top ten account for roughly 0.09%. Sequenced material: CD4+ T cells from PBMCs. These receptors came from a human donor with multiple sclerosis. CDR3s include the opening cysteine and the closing phenylalanine or tryptophan. Each record gives: CDR3 length, J gene, V gene, clone size, D gene, CDR3 protein, CDR3 DNA. A D gene is named only where the DNA matches it firmly. Not every row has a clone size; where given, it reads once, few, many or a size class.

14	TRBJ1-1	TRBV19	-	TRBD1	CASSVGQGLTEAFF	TGTGCCAGTAGTGTGGGACAGGGATTAACTGAAGCTTTCTTT
15	TRBJ2-5	TRBV18	once	TRBD2	CASSPTSGHQETQYF	TGTGCCAGCTCCCCAACTAGCGGACACCAAGAGACCCAGTACTTC
17	TRBJ2-2	TRBV7-2	-	TRBD2	CASSSGLPRGNTGELFF	TGTGCCAGCAGCTCGGGACTACCAAGGGGGAACACCGGGGAGCTGTTTTTT
15	TRBJ2-7	TRBV3-1	once	TRBD2	CASSPTSGNPYEQYF	TGTGCCAGCAGCCCTACTAGCGGCAACCCCTACGAGCAGTACTTC
14	TRBJ1-6	TRBV27	-	TRBD1	CASSEQGAQSPLHF	TGTGCCAGCAGCGAACAGGGGGCTCAGTCACCCCTCCACTTT
16	TRBJ2-5	TRBV24-1	-	TRBD1	CATSPKTDREQETQYF	TGTGCCACCAGTCCTAAAACCGACAGGGAGCAAGAGACCCAGTACTTC
12	TRBJ2-3	TRBV3-1	-	-	CASSQDGDTQYF	TGTGCCAGCAGCCAAGATGGTGATACGCAGTATTTT
14	TRBJ2-2	TRBV12-3/TRBV12-4	-	TRBD2	CASGSGVNTGELFF	TGTGCCAGCGGGAGCGGGGTAAACACCGGGGAGCTGTTTTTT
12	TRBJ2-1	TRBV29-1	-	-	CSVDQGGNEQFF	TGCAGCGTTGACCAGGGGGGGAATGAGCAGTTCTTC
14	TRBJ2-5	TRBV24-1	-	-	CATSEGRAGETQYF	TGTGCCACCAGTGAAGGCAGGGCTGGAGAGACCCAGTACTTC
15	TRBJ2-3	TRBV20-1	-	-	CSARVTGARADTQYF	TGCAGTGCTAGAGTGACGGGGGCGAGGGCAGATACGCAGTATTTT
15	TRBJ1-3	TRBV30	-	-	CAWSPQLGGGNTIYF	TGTGCCTGGAGCCCCCAATTGGGGGGTGGAAACACCATATATTTT
15	TRBJ2-5	TRBV9	-	-	CASSVAPGEVETQYF	TGTGCCAGCAGCGTAGCACCCGGTGAGGTGGAGACCCAGTACTTC
14	TRBJ2-7	TRBV6-5	-	TRBD1	CASSSGQPVYEQYF	TGTGCCAGCAGTTCGGGACAGCCCGTGTACGAGCAGTACTTC
18	TRBJ2-1	TRBV15	once	TRBD2	CATSSPGSPAGVYNEQFF	TGTGCCACCAGCAGCCCAGGGAGCCCAGCGGGGGTCTACAATGAGCAGTTCTTC
16	TRBJ2-1	TRBV4-1	-	-	CASSQEGLAGSYEQFF	TGCGCCAGCAGCCAAGAAGGCCTAGCTGGTAGCTATGAGCAGTTCTTC
13	TRBJ1-2	TRBV20-1	-	-	CSAALTAFSGYTF	TGCAGTGCTGCCCTGACAGCCTTTAGCGGCTACACCTTC
15	TRBJ1-5	TRBV11-2	-	-	CASSPGQNSNQPQHF	TGTGCCAGCAGCCCTGGACAGAATAGCAATCAGCCCCAGCATTTT
12	TRBJ1-1	TRBV19	few	TRBD1	CASSFRDSEAFF	TGTGCCAGTAGTTTCCGGGACAGTGAAGCTTTCTTT
12	TRBJ1-6	TRBV20-1	-	-	CSARDQTSPLHF	TGCAGTGCTAGAGATCAGACTTCACCCCTCCACTTT
13	TRBJ1-6	TRBV12-3/TRBV12-4	-	-	CASSPGRASPLHF	TGTGCCAGCAGCCCAGGCCGGGCCTCACCCCTCCACTTT
14	TRBJ2-5	TRBV20-1	-	-	CSAPDTRIQETQYF	TGCAGTGCTCCGGACACCCGGATCCAAGAGACCCAGTACTTC
13	TRBJ2-3	TRBV3-1	-	-	CASSQDRVLTQYF	TGTGCCAGCAGCCAAGACAGGGTGTTGACGCAGTATTTT
11	TRBJ2-3	TRBV19	-	-	CASSILGTQYF	TGTGCCAGTAGTATCTTGGGTACGCAGTATTTT
13	TRBJ2-1	TRBV20-1	once	TRBD1	CSAAGQGNNEQFF	TGCAGTGCTGCGGGACAGGGGAACAATGAGCAGTTCTTC
15	TRBJ1-2	TRBV27	-	-	CASSSPGPSLGGYTF	TGTGCCAGCAGTTCCCCCGGACCGAGCTTAGGGGGCTACACCTTC
15	TRBJ1-2	TRBV9	-	TRBD1	CASSVRQGGNYGYTF	TGTGCCAGCAGCGTTCGACAGGGGGGCAACTATGGCTACACCTTC
11	TRBJ2-5	TRBV28	-	-	CASRLQETQYF	TGTGCCAGCAGACTCCAAGAGACCCAGTACTTC
17	TRBJ2-1	TRBV2	-	TRBD2	CASSAASGLAGTNEQFF	TGTGCCAGCAGTGCGGCCTCGGGACTAGCGGGAACCAATGAGCAGTTCTTC
14	TRBJ2-1	TRBV20-1	-	-	CSARRVQGYNEQFF	TGCAGTGCTAGGAGGGTACAAGGCTACAATGAGCAGTTCTTC
15	TRBJ2-5	TRBV5-4	-	-	CASSLDVGPQETQYF	TGTGCCAGCAGCTTGGACGTTGGTCCCCAAGAGACCCAGTACTTC
15	TRBJ2-6	TRBV28	-	-	CASSPPGAGANVLTF	TGTGCCAGCAGCCCTCCAGGGGCTGGGGCCAACGTCCTGACTTTC
14	TRBJ2-3	TRBV20-1	-	-	CSASKREHTDTQYF	TGCAGTGCTAGTAAAAGGGAGCACACAGATACGCAGTATTTT
17	TRBJ2-1	TRBV12-3/TRBV12-4	once	-	CASSRPKSLGYSNEQFF	TGTGCCAGCAGCCGCCCGAAATCCCTTGGGTATAGCAATGAGCAGTTCTTC
16	TRBJ1-2	TRBV27	-	TRBD1	CASSSDNRGLNYGYTF	TGTGCCAGCAGTTCAGACAACAGGGGCCTAAACTATGGCTACACCTTC
13	TRBJ1-2	TRBV9	-	-	CASSVLGGDGYTF	TGTGCCAGCAGCGTATTAGGGGGTGATGGCTACACCTTC
14	TRBJ2-7	TRBV29-1	-	-	CSVARPSGSYEQYF	TGCAGCGTCGCCCGGCCCAGCGGATCCTACGAGCAGTACTTC
16	TRBJ2-1	TRBV14	-	TRBD2	CASSPLRLAGYNEQFF	TGTGCCAGCAGCCCCCTCCGACTAGCGGGGTACAATGAGCAGTTCTTC
15	TRBJ2-5	TRBV20-1	-	TRBD1	CSARGHRDSPATQYF	TGCAGTGCTAGAGGTCACCGGGACAGCCCTGCGACCCAGTACTTC
16	TRBJ2-7	TRBV3-1	-	TRBD2	CASSPQSLAGGGEQYF	TGTGCCAGCAGCCCTCAATCACTAGCGGGAGGTGGAGAGCAGTACTTC
14	TRBJ1-1	TRBV5-1	-	-	CASSLVRANTEAFF	TGCGCCAGCAGCTTGGTTCGGGCGAACACTGAAGCTTTCTTT
12	TRBJ2-5	TRBV20-1	-	-	CSVRIPPETQYF	TGCAGTGTCAGGATCCCCCCCGAGACCCAGTACTTC
13	TRBJ2-7	TRBV19	-	-	CASSILGRYEQYF	TGTGCCAGTAGTATCCTGGGGAGGTACGAGCAGTACTTC
13	TRBJ2-5	TRBV29-1	-	-	CSVSRGGMETQYF	TGCAGCGTATCCAGGGGGGGGATGGAGACCCAGTACTTC
15	TRBJ2-7	TRBV5-1	-	-	CASSSTSRSSYEQYF	TGCGCCAGCAGCTCTACGTCGAGAAGCTCCTACGAGCAGTACTTC
14	TRBJ1-5	TRBV3-1	-	-	CASSLGQKFSPQHF	TGTGCCAGCAGCCTAGGACAGAAGTTTTCGCCCCAGCATTTT
11	TRBJ1-5	TRBV12-5	-	-	CASGEHQPQHF	TGTGCTAGTGGTGAGCATCAGCCCCAGCATTTT
14	TRBJ2-3	TRBV29-1	-	TRBD2	CSVNTGTITDTQYF	TGCAGCGTTAACACCGGGACTATTACGGATACGCAGTATTTT
13	TRBJ1-1	TRBV7-9	-	-	CASSLRQDTEAFF	TGTGCCAGCAGCTTACGCCAGGACACTGAAGCTTTCTTT
15	TRBJ2-5	TRBV30	-	-	CAWSVAQGGQETQYF	TGTGCCTGGAGTGTCGCCCAGGGGGGGCAAGAGACCCAGTACTTC
14	TRBJ1-5	TRBV30	-	-	CAWSNGFSNQPQHF	TGTGCCTGGAGTAACGGTTTTAGCAATCAGCCCCAGCATTTT